The 9 T cell receptor beta chains reported below all come from one sample, sequenced in a study of blood T cell repertoires in COVID-19. Assay: immunoSEQ multiplex PCR; the TCRdb copy retains only in-frame clones and omits some. The table includes about 150,000 clones, approximately 90% detected once. Sequencing was performed on peripheral blood. These receptors all stem from a woman between 65 and 79 years old with acute or convalescent COVID-19.

This clone appeared a few times. The chain joins TRBV5-1 to TRBJ1-3; 7 nucleotides match TRBD1. The CDR3 is 17 amino acids. With V trimmed by 3 bases and J by 1 base, 10 bases remained unmatched. Per germline, CDR1 SGHRS and CDR2 YFSETQ. The CDR3 protein is CASSSQGQGLSGNTIYF. As DNA, the CDR3 is TGCGCCAGCAGCTCACAGGGGCAGGGGTTATCTGGAAACACCATATATTTT. The entire variable domain, with the rest obtained from reference TRBV5-1 and TRBJ1-3, is as follows: KAGVTQTPRYLIKTRGQQVTLSCSPISGHRSVSWYQQTPGQGLQFLFEYFSETQRNKGNFPGRFSGRQFSNSRSEMNVSTLELGDSALYLCASSSQGQGLSGNTIYFGEGSWLTVV.

The chain recombines TRBV18 with TRBJ1-4, with 10 bases identical to TRBD1. Germline trimming cut 4 bases from V and 5 bases from J; bases unmatched to any gene: 10. The CDR3 covers 17 residues. Germline V lookup: CDR1 KGHSH, CDR2 LQKENI. Here the CDR3 reads CASSLIPPGQGNEKLFF. The CDR3 coding sequence is TGTGCCAGCTCACTCATTCCTCCGGGACAGGGGAATGAAAAACTGTTTTTT.

The chain's CDR3 is CASSPGTGVGSPLHF. DNA for the CDR3: TGTGCCAGCAGTCCCGGGACAGGGGTCGGTTCACCCCTCCACTTT. The chain is built from TRBV6-2 or TRBV6-3 and TRBJ1-6; TRBD1 agrees at 10 bases. The CDR3 is 15 amino acids. The trim removed 5 bases at V and 9 bases at J, leaving 7 bases unmatched. Germline CDR1 and CDR2: MNHEY and SVGEGT.

The chain recombines TRBV19 with TRBJ2-1, with D possibly TRBD2 on 5 matching bases. V was pared by 6 bases and J by 9 bases, with 18 bases between. The CDR3 is 14 residues long. Germline CDR1 LNHDA, CDR2 SQIVND (reference sequence). Here the CDR3 DNA reads TGTGCCAGTAGCCGGGCCGGGAATCGAGGTGAGCAGTTCTTC. Translating gives CASSRAGNRGEQFF. Looking up the rest from reference TRBV19 and TRBJ2-1 gives the full variable domain: DGGITQSPKYLFRKEGQNVTLSCEQNLNHDAMYWYRQDPGQGLRLIYYSQIVNDFQKGDIAEGYSVSREKKESFPLTVTSAQKNPTAFYLCASSRAGNRGEQFFGPGTRLTVL.

This sequence joins TRBV28 and TRBJ1-5; the match to TRBD1 covers 7 bases. The V and J ends lost 5 bases and 10 bases, in that order; junction bases with no gene match: 17. Germline-derived CDR1 and CDR2 are MDHEN and SYDVKM. The CDR3 totals 16 residues. In nucleotides, the CDR3 is TGTGCCAGCAGTGGGTACGGGAGACAGGGCACAGGCCCCCAGCATTTT. Translated: CASSGYGRQGTGPQHF. The entire variable domain, with the rest obtained from reference TRBV28 and TRBJ1-5, is as follows: DVKVTQSSRYLVKRTGEKVFLECVQDMDHENMFWYRQDPGLGLRLIYFSYDVKMKEKGDIPEGYSVSREKKERFSLILESASTNQTSMYLCASSGYGRQGTGPQHFGDGTRLSIL.

There are a few counts of this clone. J is TRBJ1-1 and V is TRBV7-2; 8 bases are shared with TRBD1. The CDR3 covers 15 residues. CDR1 is SGHTA, CDR2 FQGNSA, per germline. Losses at the gene ends were 3 bases for V and 1 base for J; bases not matched to a gene: 4. The CDR3 protein is CASSLTGAANTEAFF. The CDR3 region has the DNA TGTGCCAGCAGCTTGACAGGGGCCGCGAACACTGAAGCTTTCTTT.

V usage is TRBV2 and J usage is TRBJ2-2; TRBD1 agrees at 8 bases. The junction had 14 bases not matched to a gene; V was cut back by 7 bases and J by 7 bases. CDR3 size: 16 residues. Germline-derived CDR1 and CDR2 are SNHLY and FYNNEI. The CDR3 region is CASTDRGVSEVGELFF. The CDR3 region has the DNA TGTGCCAGCACCGACAGGGGCGTAAGTGAGGTCGGGGAGCTGTTTTTT.

J is TRBJ2-2 and V is TRBV20-1, with 8 bases lining up with TRBD1. Germline V lookup: CDR1 DFQATT, CDR2 SNEGSKA (reference sequence). V gave up 3 bases and J gave up 2 bases; unmatched junction bases: 8. The length of the CDR3 is 16 residues. CDR3 coding DNA: TGCAGTGCTAGTCAATCAGGGGGCCCAAACACCGGGGAGCTGTTTTTT. It specifies CSASQSGGPNTGELFF.

This clone was found once. V and J are TRBV5-1 and TRBJ1-5; 7 bases line up with TRBD1. Germline values: CDR1 SGHRS, CDR2 YFSETQ. The CDR3 sequence is 16 residues long. The J segment lost 0 bases and the V segment lost 2 bases, leaving 5 bases of the junction unmatched. The CDR3 sequence is CASSLTGEVSNQPQHF. CDR3 bases: TGCGCCAGCAGCTTAACAGGGGAGGTTAGCAATCAGCCCCAGCATTTT.